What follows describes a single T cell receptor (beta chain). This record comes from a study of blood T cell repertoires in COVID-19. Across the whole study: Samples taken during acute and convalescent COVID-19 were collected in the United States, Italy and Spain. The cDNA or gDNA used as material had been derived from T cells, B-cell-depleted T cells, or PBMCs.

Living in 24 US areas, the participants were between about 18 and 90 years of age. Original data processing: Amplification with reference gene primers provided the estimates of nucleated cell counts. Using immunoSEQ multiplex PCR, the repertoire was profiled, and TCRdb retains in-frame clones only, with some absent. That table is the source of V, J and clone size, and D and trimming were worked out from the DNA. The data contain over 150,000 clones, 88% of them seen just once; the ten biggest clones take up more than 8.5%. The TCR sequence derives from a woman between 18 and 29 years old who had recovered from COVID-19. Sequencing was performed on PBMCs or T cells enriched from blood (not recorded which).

CDR3 DNA: TGTGCCAGCAGTTCCACAGGGGAAGAGACCCAGTACTTC. Translated, it gives CASSSTGEETQYF. The chain couples TRBV6-5 to TRBJ2-5, with 7 positions matching TRBD1. J lost 3 bases, V lost 4 bases, and 2 bases had no gene match. Germline lookup yields CDR1 MNHEY and CDR2 SVGAGI. The CDR3 is made up of 13 amino acids.